This T cell receptor (beta chain) was found in a study of shared clonotypes between healthy human individuals. Study as a whole: Samples came from a couple of female and a few male donors aged 18 to 49.

This clone showed up just once. What it recognizes is unknown. Researchers ran the assay at a deep level. Produced via immunoSEQ multiplex PCR; TCRdb's table is partial and in-frame only. Seen here are millions of clones, just under 95% observed once, and the top ten hold around 1.1%. Naive-designated CD8 cells lacked CD45RO, were positively enriched for CCR7, and omitted terminally differentiated effector memory CD45RA+ cells. Whole-study results and caveats: What naive subsets generally showed was a larger estimated richness than memory subsets showed.

The TCR comes from a man younger than 30 in good health. Material for sequencing was naive CD8+ T cells sorted from blood.

Written as DNA, the CDR3 is TGTGCCAGCAGCGACGGAGTTACGGGATCCAATCAGCCCCAGCATTTT. Its translation is CASSDGVTGSNQPQHF. The rearrangement joins TRBV9 to TRBJ1-5; D unresolved. This CDR3 is built from 16 residues. CDR1 and CDR2 from the germline V gene are SGDLS and YYNGEE. The V gene lost 3 bases and the J gene lost 3 bases, with 16 bases spanning the gap. The complete variable domain, with remaining parts taken from reference TRBV9 and TRBJ1-5, reads DSGVTQTPKHLITATGQRVTLRCSPRSGDLSVYWYQQSLDQGLQFLIQYYNGEERAKGNILERFSAQQFPDLHSELNLSSLELGDSALYFCASSDGVTGSNQPQHFGDGTRLSIL.